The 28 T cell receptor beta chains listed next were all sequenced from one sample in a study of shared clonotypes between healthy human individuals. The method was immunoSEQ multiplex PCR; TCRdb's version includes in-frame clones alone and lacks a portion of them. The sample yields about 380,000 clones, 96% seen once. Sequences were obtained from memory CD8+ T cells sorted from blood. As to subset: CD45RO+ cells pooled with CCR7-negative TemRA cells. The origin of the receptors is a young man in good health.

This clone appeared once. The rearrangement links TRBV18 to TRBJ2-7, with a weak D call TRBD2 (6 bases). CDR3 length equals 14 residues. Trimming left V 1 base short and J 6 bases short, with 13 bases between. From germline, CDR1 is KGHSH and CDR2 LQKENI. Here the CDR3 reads CASSPRVEGPEQYF. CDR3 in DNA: TGTGCCAGCTCACCACGTGTGGAGGGCCCCGAGCAGTACTTC.

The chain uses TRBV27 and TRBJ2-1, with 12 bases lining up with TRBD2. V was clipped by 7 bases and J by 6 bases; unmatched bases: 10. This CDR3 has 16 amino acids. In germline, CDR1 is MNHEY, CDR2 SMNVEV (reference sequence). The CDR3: CASTYTSGRPSNEQFF. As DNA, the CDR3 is TGTGCCAGCACATACACTAGCGGGAGGCCGTCCAATGAGCAGTTCTTC.

The CDR3 loop reads CATTGDEQFF. The CDR3, as DNA: TGTGCCACAACGGGCGATGAGCAGTTCTTC. The chain combines TRBV19 with TRBJ2-1, with D uncertain. The length of the CDR3 is 10 residues. Trimming took 10 bases from V and 8 from J, leaving 9 bases between them. Germline V gives CDR1 LNHDA, CDR2 SQIVND (reference sequence).

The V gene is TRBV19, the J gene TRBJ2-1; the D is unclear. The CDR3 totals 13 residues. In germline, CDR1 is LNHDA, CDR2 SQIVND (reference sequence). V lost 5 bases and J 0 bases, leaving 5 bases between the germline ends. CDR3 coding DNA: TGTGCCAGTAGTGCGAGCTCCTACAATGAGCAGTTCTTC. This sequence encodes CASSASSYNEQFF.

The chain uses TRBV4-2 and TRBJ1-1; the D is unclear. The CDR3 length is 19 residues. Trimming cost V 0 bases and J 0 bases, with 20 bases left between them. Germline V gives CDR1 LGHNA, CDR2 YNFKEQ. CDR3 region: CASSQEIFLVWRMNTEAFF. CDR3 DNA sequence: TGTGCCAGCAGCCAAGAAATATTCCTGGTATGGCGGATGAACACTGAAGCTTTCTTT.

CDR3 residues: CASSPSVKDTQYF. In DNA, the CDR3 is TGTGCCAGCAGCCCCTCGGTCAAAGATACGCAGTATTTT. V gene TRBV9 combines with J gene TRBJ2-3; D unresolved. V was shortened by 4 bases and J by 5 bases, with 11 bases between the two germline ends. Germline V gene data show CDR1 as SGDLS and CDR2 as YYNGEE. The CDR3 covers 13 residues.

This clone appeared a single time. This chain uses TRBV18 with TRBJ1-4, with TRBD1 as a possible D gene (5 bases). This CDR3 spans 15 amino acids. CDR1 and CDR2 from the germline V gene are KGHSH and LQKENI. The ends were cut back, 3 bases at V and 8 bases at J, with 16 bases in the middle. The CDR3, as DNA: TGTGCCAGCTCACCCAGGGACGGCCTGGGGGAAAAACTGTTTTTT. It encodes CASSPRDGLGEKLFF.

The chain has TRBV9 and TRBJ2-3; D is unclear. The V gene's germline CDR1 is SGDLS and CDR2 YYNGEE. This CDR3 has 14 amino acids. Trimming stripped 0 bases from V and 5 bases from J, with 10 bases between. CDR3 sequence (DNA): TGTGCCAGCAGCGTAGGCCTAGAGGTAGATACGCAGTATTTT. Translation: CASSVGLEVDTQYF.

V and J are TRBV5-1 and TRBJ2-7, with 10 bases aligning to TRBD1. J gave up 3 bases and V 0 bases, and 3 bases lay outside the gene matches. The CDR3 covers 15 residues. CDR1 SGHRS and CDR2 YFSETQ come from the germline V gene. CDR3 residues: CASSLDWTGGYEQYF. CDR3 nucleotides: TGCGCCAGCAGCTTGGACTGGACAGGGGGCTACGAGCAGTACTTC.

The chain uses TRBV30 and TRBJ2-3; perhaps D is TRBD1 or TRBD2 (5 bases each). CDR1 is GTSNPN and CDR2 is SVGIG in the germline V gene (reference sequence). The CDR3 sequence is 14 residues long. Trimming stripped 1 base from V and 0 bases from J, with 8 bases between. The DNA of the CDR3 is TGTGCCTGGAGTGGAGGGGCTAGCACAGATACGCAGTATTTT. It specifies CAWSGGASTDTQYF.

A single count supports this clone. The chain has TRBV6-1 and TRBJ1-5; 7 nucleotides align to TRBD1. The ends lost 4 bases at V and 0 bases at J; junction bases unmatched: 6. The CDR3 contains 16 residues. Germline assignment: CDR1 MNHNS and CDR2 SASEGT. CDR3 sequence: CASSAKGQYSNQPQHF. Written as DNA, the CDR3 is TGTGCCAGCAGTGCGAAGGGACAGTATAGCAATCAGCCCCAGCATTTT.

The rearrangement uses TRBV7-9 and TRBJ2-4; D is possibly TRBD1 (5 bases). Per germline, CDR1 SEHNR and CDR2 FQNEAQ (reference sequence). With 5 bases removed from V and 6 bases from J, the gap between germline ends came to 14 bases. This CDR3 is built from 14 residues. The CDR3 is CASSPAREGNIQYF. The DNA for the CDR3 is TGTGCCAGCAGCCCCGCCAGGGAAGGAAACATTCAGTACTTC.

The DNA of the CDR3 is TGTGCCAGCAGTGAAGTCAGGGACACTGAAGCTTTCTTT. It specifies CASSEVRDTEAFF. The V gene is TRBV2, the J gene TRBJ1-1; D is possibly TRBD1 (5 bases). The CDR3 loop spans 13 amino acids. The germline V gene has CDR1 SNHLY and CDR2 FYNNEI. V shed 1 base and J shed 3 bases, with 6 bases lying between them.

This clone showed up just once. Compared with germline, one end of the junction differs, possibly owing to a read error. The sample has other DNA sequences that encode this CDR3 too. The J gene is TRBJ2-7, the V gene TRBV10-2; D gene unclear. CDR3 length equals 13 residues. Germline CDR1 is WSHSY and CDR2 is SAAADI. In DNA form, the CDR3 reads TGCGCCAGCAGTCCCTACCCGGATCTCGAGCAGTATTTC. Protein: CASSPYPDLEQYF.

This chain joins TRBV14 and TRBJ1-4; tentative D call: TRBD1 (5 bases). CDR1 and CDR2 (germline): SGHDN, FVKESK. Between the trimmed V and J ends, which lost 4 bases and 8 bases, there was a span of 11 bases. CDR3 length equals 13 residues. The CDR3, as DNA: TGTGCCAGCAGCCCGAGATGGGACGAAAAACTGTTTTTT. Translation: CASSPRWDEKLFF.

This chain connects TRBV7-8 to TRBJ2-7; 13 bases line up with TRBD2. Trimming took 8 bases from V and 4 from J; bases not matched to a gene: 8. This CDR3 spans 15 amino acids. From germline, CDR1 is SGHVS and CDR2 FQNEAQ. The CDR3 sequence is CASYTRTSGSYEQYF. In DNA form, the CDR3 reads TGTGCCAGCTACACAAGGACTAGCGGGAGTTACGAGCAGTACTTC.

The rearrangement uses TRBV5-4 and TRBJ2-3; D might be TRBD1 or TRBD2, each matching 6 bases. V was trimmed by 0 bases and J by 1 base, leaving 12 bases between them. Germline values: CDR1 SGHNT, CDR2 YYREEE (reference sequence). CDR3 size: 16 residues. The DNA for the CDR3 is TGTGCCAGCAGCTTGGGCAGGGGAGGTGGCACAGATACGCAGTATTTT. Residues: CASSLGRGGGTDTQYF.

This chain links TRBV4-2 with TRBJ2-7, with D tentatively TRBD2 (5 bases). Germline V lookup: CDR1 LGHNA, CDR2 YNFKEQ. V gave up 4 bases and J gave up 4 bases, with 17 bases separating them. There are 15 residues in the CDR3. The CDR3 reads CASSPGPSSRYEQYF. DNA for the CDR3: TGTGCCAGCAGCCCCGGCCCTAGCTCCAGATACGAGCAGTACTTC.

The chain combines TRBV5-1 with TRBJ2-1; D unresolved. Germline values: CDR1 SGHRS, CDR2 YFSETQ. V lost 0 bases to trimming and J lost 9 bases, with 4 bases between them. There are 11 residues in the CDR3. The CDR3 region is CASSLGVEQFF. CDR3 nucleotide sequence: TGCGCCAGCAGCTTGGGTGTTGAGCAGTTCTTC.

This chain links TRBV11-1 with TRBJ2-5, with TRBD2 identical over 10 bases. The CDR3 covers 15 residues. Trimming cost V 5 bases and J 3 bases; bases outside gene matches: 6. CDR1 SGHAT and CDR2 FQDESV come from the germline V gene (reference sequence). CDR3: CASSLATSGEETQYF. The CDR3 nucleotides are TGTGCCAGCAGCCTGGCCACTAGCGGGGAAGAGACCCAGTACTTC.

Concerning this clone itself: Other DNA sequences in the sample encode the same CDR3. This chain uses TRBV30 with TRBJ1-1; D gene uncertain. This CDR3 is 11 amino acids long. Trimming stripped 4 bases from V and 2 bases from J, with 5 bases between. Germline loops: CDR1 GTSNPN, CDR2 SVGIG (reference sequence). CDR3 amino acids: CAWTVNTEAFF. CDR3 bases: TGTGCCTGGACTGTTAACACTGAAGCTTTCTTT. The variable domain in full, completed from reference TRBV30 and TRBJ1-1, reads SQTIHQWPATLVQPVGSPLSLECTVEGTSNPNLYWYRQAAGRGLQLLFYSVGIGQISSEVPQNLSASRPQDRQFILSSKKLLLSDSGFYLCAWTVNTEAFFGQGTRLTVV.

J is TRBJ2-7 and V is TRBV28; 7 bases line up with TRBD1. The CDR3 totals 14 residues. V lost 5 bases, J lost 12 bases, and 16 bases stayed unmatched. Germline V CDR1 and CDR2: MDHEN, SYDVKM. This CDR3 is CASSPLGTESVWYF. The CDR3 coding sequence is TGTGCCAGCAGTCCCCTCGGGACAGAGTCGGTTTGGTACTTC.

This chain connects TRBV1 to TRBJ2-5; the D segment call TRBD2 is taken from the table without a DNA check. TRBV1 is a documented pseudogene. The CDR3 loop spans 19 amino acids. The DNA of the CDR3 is TGCACCAGCAGCCGAACGACCGCCCGACTAGCGGGAGTAAAAGAGACCCAGTACTTC. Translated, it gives CTSSRTTARLAGVKETQYF.

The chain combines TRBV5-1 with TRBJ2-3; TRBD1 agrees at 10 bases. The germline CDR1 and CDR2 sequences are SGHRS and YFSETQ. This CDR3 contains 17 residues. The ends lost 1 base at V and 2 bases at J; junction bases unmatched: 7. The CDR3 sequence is CASSLSRGQGFTDTQYF. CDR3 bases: TGCGCCAGCAGCTTGTCGAGGGGACAGGGGTTCACAGATACGCAGTATTTT.

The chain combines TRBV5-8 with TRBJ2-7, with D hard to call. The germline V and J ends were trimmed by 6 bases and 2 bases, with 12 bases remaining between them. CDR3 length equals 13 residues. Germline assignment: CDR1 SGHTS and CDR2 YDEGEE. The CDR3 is CASTSTPPYEQYF. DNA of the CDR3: TGTGCCAGCACATCAACACCTCCCTACGAGCAGTACTTC.

The CDR3 loop is CASTNWLAVYNEQFF. In DNA, the CDR3 is TGTGCCAGCACCAACTGGCTAGCGGTTTACAATGAGCAGTTCTTC. The gene calls are TRBV6-6 and TRBJ2-1; 7 positions agree with TRBD2. Germline CDR1 reads MNHNY; CDR2 reads SVGAGI (reference sequence). The trim removed 7 bases at V and 4 bases at J, leaving 10 bases unmatched. CDR3 length equals 15 residues.

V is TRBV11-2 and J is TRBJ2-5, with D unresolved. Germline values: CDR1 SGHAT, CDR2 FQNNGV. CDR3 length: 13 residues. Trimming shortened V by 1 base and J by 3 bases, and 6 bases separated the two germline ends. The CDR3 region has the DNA TGTGCCAGCAGCTTAGCCCCAGAAGAGACCCAGTACTTC. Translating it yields CASSLAPEETQYF.

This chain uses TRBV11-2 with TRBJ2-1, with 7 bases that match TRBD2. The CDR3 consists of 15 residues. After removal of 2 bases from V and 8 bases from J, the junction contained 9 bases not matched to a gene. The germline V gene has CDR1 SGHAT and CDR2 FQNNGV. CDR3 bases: TGTGCCAGCAGCTTAAGCCGCGGGAGTGGCCATGAGCAGTTCTTC. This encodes CASSLSRGSGHEQFF.